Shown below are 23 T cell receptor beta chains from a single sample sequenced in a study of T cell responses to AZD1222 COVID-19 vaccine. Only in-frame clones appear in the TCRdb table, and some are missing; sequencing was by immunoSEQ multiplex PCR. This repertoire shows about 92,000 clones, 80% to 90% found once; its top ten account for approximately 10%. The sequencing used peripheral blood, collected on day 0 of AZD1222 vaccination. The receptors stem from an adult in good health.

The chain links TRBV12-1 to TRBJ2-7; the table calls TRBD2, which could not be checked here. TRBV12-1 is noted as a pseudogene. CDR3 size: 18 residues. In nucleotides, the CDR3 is TGTGCCAGCAGCTCCCTCCGCCGTATCCCGGGTAGCTCCTACGAGCAGTACTTC. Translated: CASSSLRRIPGSSYEQYF.

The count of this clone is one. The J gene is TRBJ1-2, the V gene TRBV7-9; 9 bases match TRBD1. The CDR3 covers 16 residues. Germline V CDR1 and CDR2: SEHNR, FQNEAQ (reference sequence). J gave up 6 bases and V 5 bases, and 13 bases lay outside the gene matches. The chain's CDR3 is CASSIRTGEDKNGYTF. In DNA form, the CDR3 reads TGTGCCAGCAGCATAAGGACAGGGGAGGATAAAAATGGCTACACCTTC.

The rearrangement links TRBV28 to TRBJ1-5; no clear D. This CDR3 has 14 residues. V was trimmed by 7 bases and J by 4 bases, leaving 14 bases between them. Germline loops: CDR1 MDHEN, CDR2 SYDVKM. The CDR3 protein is CASTNTLPNQPQHF. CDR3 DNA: TGTGCCAGCACGAATACCTTGCCTAATCAGCCCCAGCATTTT.

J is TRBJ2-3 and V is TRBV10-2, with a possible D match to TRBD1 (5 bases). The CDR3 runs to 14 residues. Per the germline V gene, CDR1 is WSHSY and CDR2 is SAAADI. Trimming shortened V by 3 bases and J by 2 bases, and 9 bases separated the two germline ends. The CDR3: CASSDTGATDTQYF. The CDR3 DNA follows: TGCGCCAGCAGTGACACAGGAGCCACAGATACGCAGTATTTT.

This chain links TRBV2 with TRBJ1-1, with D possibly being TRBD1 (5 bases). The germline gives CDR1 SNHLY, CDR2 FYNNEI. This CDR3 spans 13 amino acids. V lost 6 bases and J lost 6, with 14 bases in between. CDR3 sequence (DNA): TGTGCCAGCAGAAATTATCCGGGGGCTGAAGCTTTCTTT. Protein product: CASRNYPGAEAFF.

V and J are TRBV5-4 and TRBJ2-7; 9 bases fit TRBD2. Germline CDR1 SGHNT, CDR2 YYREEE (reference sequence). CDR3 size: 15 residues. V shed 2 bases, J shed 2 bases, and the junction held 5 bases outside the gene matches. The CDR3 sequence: CASSFSTSGPYEQYF. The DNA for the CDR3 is TGTGCCAGCAGCTTTTCCACTAGCGGGCCCTACGAGCAGTACTTC.

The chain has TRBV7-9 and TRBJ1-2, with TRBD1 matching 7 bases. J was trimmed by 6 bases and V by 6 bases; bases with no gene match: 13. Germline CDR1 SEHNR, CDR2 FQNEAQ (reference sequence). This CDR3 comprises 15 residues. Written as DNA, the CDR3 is TGTGCCAGCAGTCGGACAGGTATTGCTCCTCATGGCTACACCTTC. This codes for CASSRTGIAPHGYTF.

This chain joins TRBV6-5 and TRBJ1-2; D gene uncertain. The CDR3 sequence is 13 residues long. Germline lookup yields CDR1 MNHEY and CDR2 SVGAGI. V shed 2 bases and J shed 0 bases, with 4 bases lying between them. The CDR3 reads CASSYISNYGYTF. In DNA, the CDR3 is TGTGCCAGCAGTTACATTTCTAACTATGGCTACACCTTC.

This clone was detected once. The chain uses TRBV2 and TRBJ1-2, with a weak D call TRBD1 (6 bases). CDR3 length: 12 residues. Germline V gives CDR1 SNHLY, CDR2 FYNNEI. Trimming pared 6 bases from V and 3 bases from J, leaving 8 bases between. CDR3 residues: CASRGGDYGYTF. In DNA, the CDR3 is TGTGCCAGCAGAGGGGGTGACTATGGCTACACCTTC.

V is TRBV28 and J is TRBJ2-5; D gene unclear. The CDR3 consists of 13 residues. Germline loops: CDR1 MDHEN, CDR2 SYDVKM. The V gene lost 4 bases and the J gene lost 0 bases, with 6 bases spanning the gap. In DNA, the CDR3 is TGTGCCAGCAGTTCCTCGTACCAAGAGACCCAGTACTTC. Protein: CASSSSYQETQYF.

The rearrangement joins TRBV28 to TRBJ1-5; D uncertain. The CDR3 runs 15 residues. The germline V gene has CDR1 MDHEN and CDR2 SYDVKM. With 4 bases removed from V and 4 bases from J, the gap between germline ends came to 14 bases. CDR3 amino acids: CASSSPRQPNQPQHF. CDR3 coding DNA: TGTGCCAGCAGTTCCCCCAGGCAACCTAATCAGCCCCAGCATTTT.

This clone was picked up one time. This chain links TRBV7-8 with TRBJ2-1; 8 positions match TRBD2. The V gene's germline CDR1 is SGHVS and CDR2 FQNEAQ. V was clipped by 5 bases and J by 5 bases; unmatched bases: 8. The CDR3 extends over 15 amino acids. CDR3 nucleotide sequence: TGTGCCAGCAGCCAGCCGGGACTAGACCACAATGAGCAGTTCTTC. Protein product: CASSQPGLDHNEQFF.

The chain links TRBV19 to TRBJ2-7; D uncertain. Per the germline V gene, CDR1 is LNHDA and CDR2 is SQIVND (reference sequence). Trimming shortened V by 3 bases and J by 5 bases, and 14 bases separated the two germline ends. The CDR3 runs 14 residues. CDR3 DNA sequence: TGTGCCAGTAGTATTCTAGGCGTGAGGAACGAGCAGTACTTC. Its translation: CASSILGVRNEQYF.

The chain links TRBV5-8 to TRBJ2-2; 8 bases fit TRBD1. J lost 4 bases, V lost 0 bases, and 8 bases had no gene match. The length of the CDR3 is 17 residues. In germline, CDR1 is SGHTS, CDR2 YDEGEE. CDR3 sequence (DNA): TGTGCCAGCAGCTTGGAGCCAGGGGGCTCTATCACCGGGGAGCTGTTTTTT. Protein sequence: CASSLEPGGSITGELFF.

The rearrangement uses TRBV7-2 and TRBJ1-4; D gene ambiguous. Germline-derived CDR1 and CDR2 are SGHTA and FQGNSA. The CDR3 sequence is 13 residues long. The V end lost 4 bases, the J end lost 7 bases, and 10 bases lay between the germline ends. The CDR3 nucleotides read TGTGCCAGCAGCTCGGGTCGAGTTGAAAAACTGTTTTTT. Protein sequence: CASSSGRVEKLFF.

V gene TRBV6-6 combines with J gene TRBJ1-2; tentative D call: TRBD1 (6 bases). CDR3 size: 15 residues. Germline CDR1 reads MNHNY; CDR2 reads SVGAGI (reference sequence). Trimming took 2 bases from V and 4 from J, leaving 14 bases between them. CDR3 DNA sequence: TGTGCCAGCAGTTACCTGGACAGACCCTCCTATGGCTACACCTTC. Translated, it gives CASSYLDRPSYGYTF.

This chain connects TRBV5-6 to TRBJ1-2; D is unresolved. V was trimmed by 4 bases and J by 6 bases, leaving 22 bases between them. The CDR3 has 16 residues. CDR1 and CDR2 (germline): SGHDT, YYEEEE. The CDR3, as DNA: TGTGCCAGCAGCCTCCGAGGTTATGACGGAAGAGATGGCTACACCTTC. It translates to CASSLRGYDGRDGYTF.

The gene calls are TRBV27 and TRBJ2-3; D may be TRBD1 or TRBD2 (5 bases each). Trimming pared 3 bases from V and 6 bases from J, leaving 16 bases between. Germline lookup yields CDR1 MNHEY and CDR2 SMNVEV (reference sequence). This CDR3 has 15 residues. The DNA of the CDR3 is TGTGCCAGCAGTTTGGGGACCCCCTCTAGGGATACGCAGTATTTT. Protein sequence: CASSLGTPSRDTQYF.

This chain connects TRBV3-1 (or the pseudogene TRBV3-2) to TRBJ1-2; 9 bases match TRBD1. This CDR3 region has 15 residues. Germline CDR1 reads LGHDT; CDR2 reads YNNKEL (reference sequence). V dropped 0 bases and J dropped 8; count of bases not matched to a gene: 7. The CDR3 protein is CASSQESRTGVGYTF. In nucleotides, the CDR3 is TGTGCCAGCAGCCAAGAATCGCGGACAGGGGTAGGCTACACCTTC.

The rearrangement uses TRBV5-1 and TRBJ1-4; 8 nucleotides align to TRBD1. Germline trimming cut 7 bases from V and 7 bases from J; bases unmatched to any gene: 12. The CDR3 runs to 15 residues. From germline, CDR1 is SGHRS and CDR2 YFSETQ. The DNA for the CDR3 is TGCGCCAGCTCCCGGATGACAGGGGTCGGTGAAAAACTGTTTTTT. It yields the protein CASSRMTGVGEKLFF.

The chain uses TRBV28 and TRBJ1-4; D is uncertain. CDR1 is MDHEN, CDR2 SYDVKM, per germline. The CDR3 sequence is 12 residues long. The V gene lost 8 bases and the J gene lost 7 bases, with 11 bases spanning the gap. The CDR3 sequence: CASESIGEKLFF. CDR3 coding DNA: TGTGCCAGCGAAAGTATCGGTGAAAAACTGTTTTTT. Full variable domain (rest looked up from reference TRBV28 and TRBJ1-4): DVKVTQSSRYLVKRTGEKVFLECVQDMDHENMFWYRQDPGLGLRLIYFSYDVKMKEKGDIPEGYSVSREKKERFSLILESASTNQTSMYLCASESIGEKLFFGSGTQLSVL.

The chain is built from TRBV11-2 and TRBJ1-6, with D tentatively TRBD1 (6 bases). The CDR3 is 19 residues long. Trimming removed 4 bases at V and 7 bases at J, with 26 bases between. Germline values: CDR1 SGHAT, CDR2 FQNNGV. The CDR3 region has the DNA TGTGCCAGCAGCTCATACGTACAGGGCGATCCCAAACTAAATTCACCCCTCCACTTT. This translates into CASSSYVQGDPKLNSPLHF.

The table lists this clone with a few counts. The CDR3 here is CASSPGDSYNTEAFF. The CDR3 nucleotides are TGTGCCAGCTCACCCGGGGACAGCTATAACACTGAAGCTTTCTTT. J is TRBJ1-1 and V is TRBV18, with 7 bases identical to TRBD1. The CDR3 has 15 amino acids. After removal of 3 bases from V and 2 bases from J, the junction contained 6 bases not matched to a gene. CDR1 is KGHSH and CDR2 is LQKENI in the germline V gene.